The following is a T cell receptor beta chain sequence with its context. Its specificity is not known. This CDR3 contains 17 residues. In germline, CDR1 is SGHDN, CDR2 FVKESK. V lost 1 base, J lost 2 bases, and 18 bases lay in between. PCR or immunohistochemistry showed mismatch repair deficiency in every enrolled patient. The TCR-sequenced patients were three responders to pembrolizumab. The method was immunoSEQ multiplex PCR; TCRdb's version includes in-frame clones alone and lacks a portion of them. The table records roughly 80,000 clones, over 70% of them present only once. This specimen belongs to a study of PD-1 blockade in mismatch repair-deficient tumors. At the level of the study: Patients had some twelve mismatch repair-deficient cancer types, all previously treated and progressing.

Study-wide results and limits: After pembrolizumab, tumor-resident clones rose rapidly, then generally contracted before radiologic responses.

This sequence originates from an adult with mismatch repair-deficient cancer. The rearrangement links TRBV14 to TRBJ2-7, with D possibly matching TRBD2 (5 bases). The material sequenced was peripheral blood, taken 12 weeks after starting pembrolizumab. The chain's CDR3 is CASSQGRTSFGTYEQYF. CDR3 sequence (DNA): TGTGCCAGCAGCCAAGGCCGGACTTCCTTTGGGACCTACGAGCAGTACTTC.